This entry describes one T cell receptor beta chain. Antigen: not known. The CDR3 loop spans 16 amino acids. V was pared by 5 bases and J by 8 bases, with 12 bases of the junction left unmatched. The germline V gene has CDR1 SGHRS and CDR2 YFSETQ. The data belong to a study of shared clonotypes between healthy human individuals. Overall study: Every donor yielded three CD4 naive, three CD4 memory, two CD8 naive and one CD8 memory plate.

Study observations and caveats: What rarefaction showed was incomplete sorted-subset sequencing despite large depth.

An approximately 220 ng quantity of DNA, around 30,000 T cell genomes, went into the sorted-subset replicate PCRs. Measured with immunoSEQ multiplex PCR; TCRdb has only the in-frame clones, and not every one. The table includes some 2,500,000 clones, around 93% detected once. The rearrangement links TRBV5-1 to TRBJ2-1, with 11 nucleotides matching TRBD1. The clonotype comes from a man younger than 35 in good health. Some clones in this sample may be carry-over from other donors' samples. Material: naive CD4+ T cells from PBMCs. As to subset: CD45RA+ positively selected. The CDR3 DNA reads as TGCGCCAGCAGTTCCGGGACAGGGGGTATACTGGATGAGCAGTTCTTC. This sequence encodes CASSSGTGGILDEQFF.